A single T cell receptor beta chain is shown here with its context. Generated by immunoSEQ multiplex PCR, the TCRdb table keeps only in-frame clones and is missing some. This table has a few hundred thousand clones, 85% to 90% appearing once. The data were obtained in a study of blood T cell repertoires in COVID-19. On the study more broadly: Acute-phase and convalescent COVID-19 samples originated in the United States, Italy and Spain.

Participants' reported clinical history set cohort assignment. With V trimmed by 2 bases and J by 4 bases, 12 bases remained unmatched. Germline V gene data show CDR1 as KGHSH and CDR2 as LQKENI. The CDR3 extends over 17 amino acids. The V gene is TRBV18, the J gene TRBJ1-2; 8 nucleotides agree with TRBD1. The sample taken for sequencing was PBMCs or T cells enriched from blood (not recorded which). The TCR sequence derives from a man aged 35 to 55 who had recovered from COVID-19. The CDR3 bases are TGTGCCAGCTCACCAAGGGCCTCGACAGGGGTGGTCTATGGCTACACCTTC. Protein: CASSPRASTGVVYGYTF.